Listed below are T cell receptor beta chains from one sample, sequenced in a study of regulatory T cells in long-lasting Graves disease. Using its own MiXCR run on the multiplex PCR reads, TCRdb lists one record per CDR3 protein. The sample has about 470,000 distinct CDR3 sequences, around a fifth seen once; the top ten hold about 6.6%. This sample comprised peripheral blood mononuclear cells (PBMCs), obtained when the disease was refractory, from a patient treated with antithyroid drugs. These receptors were obtained from a female donor with Graves disease. CDR3s include the opening cysteine and the closing phenylalanine or tryptophan. Each record gives: D gene, V gene, clone size, J gene, CDR3 protein, CDR3 DNA. The D gene is left open where the match is weak. Size values are once, few and many counts, or a class for expanded clones, and some rows have none.

TRBD2,TRBV20-1,many,TRBJ2-7,CSARTSGAGEQYF,TGCAGTGCTAGGACTAGCGGGGCGGGGGAGCAGTACTTC
.,TRBV3-1,.,TRBJ1-5,CASSDRGGGPQHF,TGTGCCAGCAGCGACCGGGGGGGGGGGCCCCAGCATTTT
.,TRBV9,.,TRBJ1-5,CASSVGGLGQPQHF,TGTGCCAGCAGCGTAGGGGGTTTGGGGCAGCCCCAGCATTTT
.,TRBV19,many,TRBJ1-2,CAVQKSGGRDYGYTF,TGTGCCGTTCAAAAATCGGGGGGCAGAGACTATGGCTACACCTTC
.,TRBV5-6,few,TRBJ1-2,CASSSIYGYTF,TGTGCCAGCAGCTCGATCTATGGCTACACCTTC
.,TRBV6-1,few,TRBJ2-2,CASSYAGGGELFF,TGTGCCAGCTCATACGCCGGAGGCGGGGAGCTGTTTTTT
.,TRBV5-5,.,TRBJ1-3,CASSLGGIGNTIYF,TGTGCCAGCAGCTTGGGAGGGATTGGAAACACCATATATTTT
.,TRBV11-2,many,TRBJ1-5,CASSLDKGEGGQPQHF,TGTGCCAGCAGCCTCGACAAGGGGGAGGGCGGTCAGCCCCAGCATTTT
TRBD1,TRBV12-3/TRBV12-4,once,TRBJ1-2,CASSGGQRANYGYTF,TGTGCCAGCAGTGGGGGACAGCGAGCTAACTATGGCTACACCTTC
.,TRBV29-1,many,TRBJ1-2,CSVEANYGYTF,TGCAGCGTTGAGGCTAACTATGGCTACACCTTC
.,TRBV27,many,TRBJ2-6,CASRLIGVSGANVLTF,TGTGCCAGCAGACTTATCGGGGTCTCTGGGGCCAACGTCCTGACTTTC
.,TRBV2,many,TRBJ1-1,CASSVGQTEAFF,TGTGCCAGCAGTGTTGGACAGACCGAAGCTTTCTTT
TRBD1,TRBV7-2,many,TRBJ2-7,CASSSYGTVYEQYF,TGTGCCAGCAGCTCGTACGGGACAGTTTACGAGCAGTACTTC
.,TRBV4-1,few,TRBJ2-1,CASSQPLVPYNEQFF,TGCGCCAGCAGCCAACCCTTGGTTCCCTACAATGAGCAGTTCTTC
TRBD2,TRBV5-1,.,TRBJ2-3,CASSLRILAGGSDTQYF,TGCGCCAGCAGCTTGCGCATACTAGCGGGGGGGTCAGATACGCAGTATTTT
.,TRBV20-1,.,TRBJ2-5,CSPRDETQYF,TGCTCTCCAAGGGATGAGACCCAGTACTTC
.,TRBV7-9,many,TRBJ1-2,CASSLGGPGYGYTF,TGTGCCAGCAGCTTAGGGGGCCCCGGATATGGCTACACCTTC
.,TRBV27,many,TRBJ2-7,CASSFRDSYEQYF,TGTGCCAGCAGTTTTCGGGACTCCTACGAGCAGTACTTC
.,TRBV14,many,TRBJ2-7,CASSQTTGSSYEQYF,TGTGCCAGCAGCCAAACGACGGGCAGCTCCTACGAGCAGTACTTC
.,TRBV6-2/TRBV6-3,.,TRBJ1-6,CASSYSAGSSYNSPLHF,TGTGCCAGCAGTTACTCGGCGGGGAGCTCCTATAATTCACCCCTCCACTTT
.,TRBV28,many,TRBJ2-2,CASRGPGTGELFF,TGTGCCAGCCGGGGCCCGGGGACCGGGGAGCTGTTTTTT
TRBD1,TRBV15,.,TRBJ2-5,CATSSYRGGETQYF,TGTGCCACCAGCAGCTACAGGGGCGGCGAGACCCAGTACTTC
.,TRBV3-1,.,TRBJ1-2,CASSRGDGVYGYTF,TGTGCCAGCAGCAGGGGCGACGGGGTCTATGGCTACACCTTC
.,TRBV20-1,few,TRBJ2-7,CSARGGGPRIF,TGCAGTGCTAGGGGAGGGGGCCCCCGGATTTTC
.,TRBV5-6,few,TRBJ1-1,CASSLFTSTPEAFF,TGTGCCAGCAGCTTGTTCACCTCAACTCCTGAAGCTTTCTTT
.,TRBV12-3/TRBV12-4,many,TRBJ1-3,CASSSSSSGNTIYF,TGTGCCAGCAGTTCCTCCAGCTCTGGAAACACCATATATTTT
TRBD1,TRBV4-1,few,TRBJ1-2,CASSRPDRGRLAYGYTF,TGCGCCAGCAGCCGGCCGGACAGGGGGCGGTTGGCCTATGGCTACACCTTC
.,TRBV5-5,.,TRBJ1-3,CASSFALLSGNTIYF,TGTGCCAGCAGCTTCGCCCTTTTGTCTGGAAACACCATATATTTT
.,TRBV6-5,few,TRBJ2-7,CASSYSLVGGVSSPHEQYF,TGTGCCAGCAGTTACTCTCTGGTAGGGGGAGTGAGTAGTCCCCACGAGCAGTACTTC
.,TRBV20-1,many,TRBJ1-1,CSARRAGEAEAFF,TGCAGTGCTAGGAGGGCAGGGGAGGCTGAAGCTTTCTTT
TRBD1,TRBV7-9,.,TRBJ1-3,CASRLTGASGNTIYF,TGTGCCAGCAGACTTACAGGGGCCTCTGGAAACACCATATATTTT
TRBD1,TRBV6-5,.,TRBJ1-2,CASSYSTGGNYGYTF,TGTGCCAGCAGTTACTCGACAGGGGGTAACTATGGCTACACCTTC
.,TRBV28,many,TRBJ1-3,CAGGHSGNTIYF,TGTGCCGGGGGCCACTCTGGAAACACCATATATTTT
.,TRBV10-3,.,TRBJ1-5,CAISDRWGAPGNQPQHF,TGTGCCATCAGTGATAGGTGGGGGGCGCCTGGCAATCAGCCCCAGCATTTT
TRBD1,TRBV30,.,TRBJ1-1,CAWSPRGPGTEAFF,TGTGCCTGGAGCCCAAGGGGGCCCGGCACTGAAGCTTTCTTT
.,TRBV4-1,few,TRBJ1-2,CASSPGAGPSWGYTF,TGCGCCAGCAGCCCAGGTGCCGGCCCTTCGTGGGGCTACACCTTC
TRBD2,TRBV6-1,few,TRBJ2-7,CASMSGGQSYEQYF,TGTGCCAGCATGAGCGGGGGCCAGTCCTACGAGCAGTACTTC